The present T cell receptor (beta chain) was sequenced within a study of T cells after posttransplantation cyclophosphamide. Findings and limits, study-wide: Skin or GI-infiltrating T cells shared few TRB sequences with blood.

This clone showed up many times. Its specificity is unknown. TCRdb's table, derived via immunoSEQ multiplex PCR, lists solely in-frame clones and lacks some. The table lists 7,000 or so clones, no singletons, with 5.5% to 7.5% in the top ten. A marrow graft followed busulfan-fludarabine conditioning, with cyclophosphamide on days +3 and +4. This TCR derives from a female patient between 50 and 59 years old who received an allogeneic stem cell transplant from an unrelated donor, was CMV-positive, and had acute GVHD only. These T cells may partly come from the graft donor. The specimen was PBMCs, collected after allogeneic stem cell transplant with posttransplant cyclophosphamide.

This CDR3 is CASSGTSEAPYEQYF. CDR3 DNA sequence: TGTGCCAGCAGCGGGACTAGCGAGGCTCCTTACGAGCAGTACTTC. The V and J genes are TRBV9 and TRBJ2-7; 9 positions match TRBD2. Germline-derived CDR1 and CDR2 are SGDLS and YYNGEE. V gave up 3 bases and J gave up 4 bases; unmatched junction bases: 8. The CDR3 totals 15 residues.